This is a list of T cell receptor beta chains from one sample in a study of T cells in Graves' hyperthyroidism and ophthalmopathy. TCRdb recomputed calls from the multiplex PCR reads with MiXCR, one row per CDR3 protein. Among over 400,000 distinct CDR3 sequences listed, under 15% were seen once. Sequenced input: blood. The receptors were sampled from a man in his late teens or twenties with Graves' ophthalmopathy. CDR3s include the opening cysteine and the closing phenylalanine or tryptophan. The order of the fields is V gene, clone size, J gene, D gene, CDR3 protein, CDR3 DNA. The D gene is left open where the match is weak. Where a row states a size, it is once, few, many or the class of an expanded clone; other rows omit it.

TRBV5-5	few	TRBJ2-7	-	CASSLEASSYEQYF	TGTGCCAGCAGCTTGGAAGCCAGCTCCTACGAGCAGTACTTC
TRBV6-1	many	TRBJ2-5	-	CASKAQETQYF	TGTGCCAGCAAAGCTCAAGAGACCCAGTACTTC
TRBV7-2	many	TRBJ2-5	-	CASSLGQTQETQYF	TGTGCCAGCAGCTTAGGACAGACTCAAGAGACCCAGTACTTC
TRBV30	many	TRBJ2-2	TRBD1	CAWRQGDVAGELFF	TGTGCCTGGAGACAGGGGGATGTGGCCGGGGAGCTGTTTTTT
TRBV4-2	few	TRBJ2-5	TRBD2	CASSQDTSGLQETQYF	TGTGCCAGCAGCCAAGATACTAGCGGATTACAAGAGACCCAGTACTTC
TRBV13	few	TRBJ2-2	TRBD2	CASSDHLGLAGDVAGELFF	TGTGCCAGCAGCGACCACCTAGGACTAGCGGGAGATGTCGCCGGGGAGCTGTTTTTT
TRBV5-1	many	TRBJ1-1	TRBD1	CASSLEGQLNTEAFF	TGCGCCAGCAGCTTGGAGGGACAGTTGAACACTGAAGCTTTCTTT
TRBV7-6	many	TRBJ2-1	TRBD2	CASSSIREASYNEQFF	TGTGCCAGCAGCTCAATCCGGGAGGCGAGCTACAATGAGCAGTTCTTC
TRBV9	few	TRBJ2-2	-	CASSVGLAAGELFF	TGTGCCAGCAGCGTAGGGCTAGCTGCCGGGGAGCTGTTTTTT
TRBV2	many	TRBJ1-5	-	CASSDWGNQPQHF	TGTGCCAGCAGTGACTGGGGCAATCAGCCCCAGCATTTT
TRBV6-1	few	TRBJ2-4	TRBD2	CASSEPLLAGVTNIQYF	TGTGCCAGCAGTGAACCCCTCCTAGCGGGGGTTACGAACATTCAGTACTTC
TRBV28	many	TRBJ1-5	-	CASSPPRTANQPQHF	TGTGCCAGCAGTCCACCCCGGACAGCAAATCAGCCCCAGCATTTT
TRBV19	few	TRBJ2-3	-	CASSGSRTDTQYF	TGTGCCAGCTCGGGGAGTCGCACAGATACGCAGTATTTT
TRBV3-1	many	TRBJ1-2	-	CASRSTGRIYGYTF	TGTGCCAGCAGGTCTACCGGACGGATTTATGGCTACACCTTC
TRBV7-9	-	TRBJ1-2	-	CASSGGRGAHYGYTF	TGTGCCAGCAGCGGGGGGCGGGGGGCCCACTATGGCTACACCTTC
TRBV5-1	few	TRBJ2-3	TRBD2	CASGPRTSGTDTQYF	TGCGCCAGCGGCCCTCGGACTAGCGGCACAGATACGCAGTATTTT
TRBV3-1	many	TRBJ1-2	-	CASSQIPQGPRGYTF	TGTGCCAGCAGCCAAATTCCCCAGGGTCCTCGAGGCTACACCTTC
TRBV25-1	-	TRBJ1-4	TRBD1	CASRRQGSLKGEKLFF	TGTGCCAGCAGAAGACAGGGAAGTCTTAAAGGTGAAAAACTGTTTTTT
TRBV11-2	-	TRBJ2-2	-	CASSARSTGELFF	TGTGCCAGCAGCGCCCGTAGCACCGGGGAGCTGTTTTTT
TRBV16	-	TRBJ1-5	TRBD1	CASSLHLRDRGSLSNQPQHF	TGTGCCAGCAGCTTACACCTCCGGGACAGGGGGTCGTTAAGCAATCAGCCCCAGCATTTT
TRBV7-6	-	TRBJ2-6	-	CASSLARGTSRGVSGANVLTF	TGTGCCAGCAGCTTAGCTAGGGGCACCTCCAGGGGGGTATCTGGGGCCAACGTCCTGACTTTC
TRBV20-1	many	TRBJ2-7	-	CSAREGRMVGYEQYF	TGCAGTGCTAGAGAGGGACGGATGGTAGGGTACGAGCAGTACTTC
TRBV6-1	-	TRBJ1-3	-	CASSPGGLSGNTMYF	TGTGCCAGCAGTCCGGGGGGACTTTCTGGAAACACCATGTATTTT
TRBV10-2	-	TRBJ2-2	-	CASSEHETGPNTGELFF	TGCGCCAGCAGTGAGCATGAGACGGGGCCCAACACCGGGGAGCTGTTTTTT
TRBV2	many	TRBJ1-1	-	CASSEPAGVNTEAFF	TGTGCCAGCAGTGAACCCGCAGGCGTAAACACTGAAGCTTTCTTT
TRBV12-3/TRBV12-4	many	TRBJ2-7	TRBD2	CASSPGPGLNYEQYF	TGTGCCAGCAGTCCGGGTCCGGGACTAAACTACGAGCAGTACTTC
TRBV12-3/TRBV12-4	many	TRBJ2-7	TRBD1	CASSTPRTGHYEQYF	TGTGCCAGCAGTACCCCCAGGACAGGTCACTACGAGCAGTACTTC
TRBV18	many	TRBJ2-7	-	CASSPGSSEQYF	TGTGCCAGCTCACCAGGGAGCTCTGAGCAGTACTTC
TRBV12-3/TRBV12-4	many	TRBJ2-5	-	CASSLAIGTQYF	TGTGCCAGCAGTTTAGCAATTGGGACCCAGTACTTC
TRBV7-2	-	TRBJ2-5	-	CASSKSSLGAQETQYF	TGTGCCAGCAGCAAAAGTAGTTTGGGTGCGCAAGAGACCCAGTACTTC
TRBV3-1	many	TRBJ2-3	TRBD2	CASSQGPTSGDTQYF	TGTGCCAGCAGCCAAGGTCCGACTAGCGGCGATACGCAGTATTTT
TRBV11-2	-	TRBJ1-4	-	CASSLGGAWRFF	TGTGCCAGCAGCTTAGGGGGGGCCTGGAGGTTTTTT
TRBV3-1	many	TRBJ2-7	-	CASSQMGIYEQYF	TGTGCCAGCAGCCAAATGGGAATCTACGAGCAGTACTTC
TRBV30	many	TRBJ1-4	TRBD1	CAWTHRQGVCEKLFF	TGTGCCTGGACCCACCGACAGGGGGTGTGTGAAAAACTGTTTTTT
TRBV30	-	TRBJ1-1	-	CAWSSTGPRGTEAFF	TGTGCCTGGAGTTCGACAGGCCCCAGGGGCACTGAAGCTTTCTTT
TRBV4-1	-	TRBJ2-5	-	CASSQASDPLETQYF	TGCGCCAGCAGCCAAGCCTCCGACCCTTTAGAGACCCAGTACTTC
TRBV11-3	few	TRBJ2-2	TRBD2	CASTQAGGNTGELFF	TGTGCCAGCACGCAAGCGGGGGGGAACACCGGGGAGCTGTTTTTT
TRBV29-1	many	TRBJ2-5	-	CSVGSGGETQYF	TGCAGCGTGGGCAGCGGAGGAGAGACCCAGTACTTC
TRBV2	-	TRBJ1-1	-	CASRDVEYGENTEAFF	TGTGCCAGCAGGGACGTTGAATACGGGGAGAACACTGAAGCTTTCTTT
TRBV4-1	few	TRBJ1-5	-	CASSQAGGLYQPQHF	TGCGCCAGCAGCCAAGCTGGCGGACTGTATCAGCCCCAGCATTTT
TRBV20-1	-	TRBJ1-5	-	CSARSQGNQPQHF	TGCAGTGCTAGAAGCCAGGGAAATCAGCCCCAGCATTTT
TRBV10-3	many	TRBJ2-1	TRBD2	CAITSGSNEQFF	TGTGCCATCACTAGCGGGAGCAATGAGCAGTTCTTC
TRBV11-2	many	TRBJ2-5	TRBD2	CASSFGLAGETQYF	TGTGCCAGCAGCTTCGGACTAGCGGGAGAGACCCAGTACTTC
TRBV6-4	-	TRBJ1-3	-	CASSPPLRLSGNTIYF	TGTGCCAGCAGCCCCCCGCTCAGGCTCTCTGGAAACACCATATATTTT
TRBV9	many	TRBJ1-2	TRBD1	CASSVDQGAFYGYTF	TGTGCCAGCAGCGTAGATCAGGGGGCCTTCTATGGCTACACCTTC
TRBV5-1	-	TRBJ2-3	TRBD2	CASSAGTSGRGGTDTQYF	TGCGCCAGCAGCGCCGGTACTAGCGGGCGGGGAGGCACAGATACGCAGTATTTT
TRBV4-2	many	TRBJ2-3	TRBD2	CASSQELSGGADTQYF	TGTGCCAGCAGCCAAGAACTAAGCGGGGGGGCGGATACGCAGTATTTT
TRBV5-1	many	TRBJ2-7	-	CASAPGTGSYEQYF	TGCGCCAGCGCTCCGGGCACAGGCTCCTACGAGCAGTACTTC
TRBV12-3/TRBV12-4	-	TRBJ2-1	TRBD2	CASSFNGGGYNEQFF	TGTGCCAGCAGTTTTAACGGGGGGGGGTACAATGAGCAGTTCTTC
TRBV2	many	TRBJ2-7	-	CASRKSYEQYF	TGTGCCAGCAGGAAGTCATACGAGCAGTACTTC
TRBV7-8	many	TRBJ2-1	-	CASSPQTADEQFF	TGTGCCAGCAGCCCGCAGACAGCAGACGAGCAGTTCTTC
TRBV6-1	-	TRBJ2-5	TRBD1	CASSLTDRGETQYF	TGTGCCAGCAGTCTGACCGACAGGGGAGAGACCCAGTACTTC
TRBV6-2/TRBV6-3	many	TRBJ2-1	-	CASSYIVEQFF	TGTGCCAGCAGTTACATAGTCGAGCAGTTCTTC
TRBV27	many	TRBJ2-1	TRBD2	CASRGLAGGGPYNEQFF	TGTGCCAGCAGGGGACTAGCGGGAGGAGGCCCCTACAATGAGCAGTTCTTC
TRBV2	many	TRBJ2-7	TRBD1	CASSNRGYRYEQYF	TGTGCCAGCAGCAACAGGGGCTACCGATACGAGCAGTACTTC
TRBV5-1	-	TRBJ1-2	-	CASSLEVGTACGYTF	TGCGCCAGCAGCTTGGAGGTGGGGACGGCCTGTGGCTACACCTTC
TRBV19	many	TRBJ2-1	-	CASRGREGNEQFF	TGTGCCAGTAGGGGCAGGGAAGGGAATGAGCAGTTCTTC
TRBV27	many	TRBJ2-7	TRBD1	CASSPGQGVAYEQYF	TGTGCCAGCAGTCCGGGACAGGGGGTCGCCTACGAGCAGTACTTC
TRBV11-2	-	TRBJ2-5	TRBD1	CASSQGADYQETQYF	TGTGCCAGCAGTCAGGGGGCCGACTACCAAGAGACCCAGTACTTC
TRBV24-1	many	TRBJ2-7	-	CATSDSGSYEQYF	TGTGCCACCAGTGATTCCGGATCCTACGAGCAGTACTTC